Shown below are 25 T cell receptor beta chains from a single sample sequenced in a study of cytomegalovirus exposure and HLA in healthy donors. It was with 60 Vbeta and 13 Jbeta primers that the PCR ran. This table comes from immunoSEQ multiplex PCR, and its TCRdb copy is limited to in-frame clones, with some not included. This table has some 130,000 clones, approximately 78% appearing once. Sequenced sample: PBMCs. The receptors derive from a woman aged 45-65 years in good health and CMV-seropositive.

The chain has TRBV28 and TRBJ2-1, with 11 bases lining up with TRBD2. CDR1 is MDHEN and CDR2 is SYDVKM in the germline V gene. With V trimmed by 4 bases and J by 9 bases, 8 bases remained unmatched. This CDR3 is built from 15 residues. CDR3 DNA sequence: TGTGCCAGCAGTTCCGGGACTAGCGGAATCAGTGAGCAGTTCTTC. It specifies CASSSGTSGISEQFF.

The chain has TRBV5-1 and TRBJ2-2; TRBD2 matches 7 bases. This CDR3 has 16 amino acids. Germline V lookup: CDR1 SGHRS, CDR2 YFSETQ. V was pared by 0 bases and J by 7 bases, with 9 bases of the junction left unmatched. This chain's CDR3 is CASSLDPRGGLGELFF. CDR3 bases: TGCGCCAGCAGCTTGGACCCGCGGGGAGGGCTCGGGGAGCTGTTTTTT.

This rearrangement joins TRBV28 to TRBJ1-5; no firm D call. V dropped 7 bases and J dropped 5 bases, with 12 bases sitting between them. This CDR3 contains 13 residues. Germline CDR1 and CDR2: MDHEN and SYDVKM. In DNA form, the CDR3 reads TGTGCCAGCAAAGTACAAATGGATCAGCCCCAGCATTTT. Its protein product is CASKVQMDQPQHF.

The gene calls are TRBV2 and TRBJ1-5; possible D gene TRBD1, 6 bases. The length of the CDR3 is 15 residues. With 2 bases removed from V and 6 bases from J, the gap between germline ends came to 14 bases. Germline lookup yields CDR1 SNHLY and CDR2 FYNNEI. The CDR3 sequence is CASSEYTGLGQPQHF. The CDR3 DNA is TGTGCCAGCAGTGAATATACAGGGCTCGGTCAGCCCCAGCATTTT.

The V and J genes are TRBV10-3 and TRBJ1-1, with a tentative D call TRBD1 (5 bases). The CDR3 is 14 amino acids. Germline V lookup: CDR1 ENHRY, CDR2 SYGVKD. The ends were cut back, 7 bases at V and 0 bases at J, with 12 bases in the middle. Here the CDR3 DNA reads TGTGCCATCATGGGGGAGGGATTGAACACTGAAGCTTTCTTT. It yields the protein CAIMGEGLNTEAFF.

V is TRBV7-8 and J is TRBJ1-6, with a possible D match to TRBD1 (6 bases). The CDR3 length is 14 residues. Per germline, CDR1 SGHVS and CDR2 FQNEAQ. The V and J ends lost 2 bases and 8 bases respectively, with 10 bases between them. The CDR3 DNA sequence: TGTGCCAGCAGCTTAACAGGGCTCGATTCACCCCTCCACTTT. Translating gives CASSLTGLDSPLHF.

CDR3 amino acids: CASSPRQGARFTEAFF. CDR3 DNA: TGTGCCAGCAGCCCAAGGCAGGGGGCGAGGTTCACTGAAGCTTTCTTT. The gene calls are TRBV5-8 and TRBJ1-1; TRBD1 aligns across 8 bases. Germline assignment: CDR1 SGHTS and CDR2 YDEGEE. The CDR3 has 16 residues. The trim removed 4 bases at V and 4 bases at J, leaving 12 bases unmatched.

The genes are TRBV7-2 and TRBJ2-2; D perhaps matches TRBD2 (5 bases). The ends were cut back, 1 base at V and 5 bases at J, with 14 bases in the middle. The CDR3 runs 16 residues. CDR1 and CDR2 (germline): SGHTA, FQGNSA. Written as DNA, the CDR3 is TGTGCCAGCAGCTTAGTGGCAAAAAGGAGGACCGGGGAGCTGTTTTTT. This codes for CASSLVAKRRTGELFF.

This clone was seen more than once but under ten times. J is TRBJ2-5 and V is TRBV7-2, with D uncertain. Between the trimmed V and J ends, which lost 5 bases and 2 bases, there was a span of 12 bases. Germline V CDR1 and CDR2: SGHTA, FQGNSA. This CDR3 is built from 14 residues. CDR3 residues: CASSQTEKQETQYF. The CDR3 region has the DNA TGTGCCAGCAGCCAGACTGAAAAGCAAGAGACCCAGTACTTC. Supplemented by reference TRBV7-2 and TRBJ2-5, the full variable domain reads GAGVSQSPSNKVTEKGKDVELRCDPISGHTALYWYRQSLGQGLEFLIYFQGNSAPDKSGLPSDRFSAERTGGSVSTLTIQRTQQEDSAVYLCASSQTEKQETQYFGPGTRLLVL.

J is TRBJ1-2 and V is TRBV7-2; 9 nucleotides align to TRBD1. V lost 5 bases, J lost 4 bases, and 5 bases stayed unmatched. Per the germline V gene, CDR1 is SGHTA and CDR2 is FQGNSA. This CDR3 has 14 residues. The CDR3 loop reads CASSPTGQGYGYTF. In DNA form, the CDR3 reads TGTGCCAGCAGCCCAACGGGACAGGGCTATGGCTACACCTTC.

J is TRBJ2-3 and V is TRBV20-1, with D tentatively TRBD1 (5 bases). The germline V gene has CDR1 DFQATT and CDR2 SNEGSKA (reference sequence). CDR3 size: 11 residues. Deletions cut 2 bases from V and 7 bases from J, with 7 bases between. CDR3 coding DNA: TGCAGTGCTAGACAGGGAAATACGCAGTATTTT. It is translated as CSARQGNTQYF.

This chain links TRBV5-1 with TRBJ1-2, with 7 bases fitting TRBD1. The V gene's germline CDR1 is SGHRS and CDR2 YFSETQ. The CDR3 is made up of 15 amino acids. The V gene end was trimmed by 0 bases and the J gene end by 2 bases; junction bases not matched to a gene: 4. Here the CDR3 reads CASSLGDRVNYGYTF. The CDR3 DNA reads as TGCGCCAGCAGCTTGGGAGACAGGGTAAACTATGGCTACACCTTC.

The genes are TRBV5-1 and TRBJ2-1; the match to TRBD2 covers 10 bases. The CDR3 contains 16 residues. CDR1 is SGHRS, CDR2 YFSETQ, per germline. After removal of 0 bases from V and 3 bases from J, the junction contained 3 bases not matched to a gene. For the CDR3, the DNA is TGCGCCAGCAGCTTGGGACTAGCGGGTTTCTACAATGAGCAGTTCTTC. Its protein product is CASSLGLAGFYNEQFF.

The rearrangement links TRBV7-3 to TRBJ2-7; D perhaps matches TRBD2 (5 bases). Germline CDR1 SGHTA, CDR2 FQGTGA. Trimming pared 2 bases from V and 2 bases from J, leaving 13 bases between. The CDR3 extends over 15 amino acids. CDR3 in DNA: TGTGCCAGCAGCTTACTGGAGGCTGGCCCCTACGAGCAGTACTTC. It translates to CASSLLEAGPYEQYF. The full variable domain, completed using reference TRBV7-3 and TRBJ2-7, is GAGVSQTPSNKVTEKGKYVELRCDPISGHTALYWYRQSLGQGPEFLIYFQGTGAADDSGLPNDRFFAVRPEGSVSTLKIQRTERGDSAVYLCASSLLEAGPYEQYFGPGTRLTVT.

The genes are TRBV11-3 and TRBJ2-2; tentatively, D is TRBD1 (6 bases). This CDR3 spans 16 amino acids. Trimming left V 1 base short and J 4 bases short, with 13 bases between. CDR1 is SGHNT, CDR2 YENEEA, per germline. The CDR3 DNA follows: TGTGCCAGCAGCTTAGGGACAGCGATCGGCACCGGGGAGCTGTTTTTT. Translating it yields CASSLGTAIGTGELFF.

This clone has a handful of counts. The rearrangement joins TRBV7-8 to TRBJ1-4; 8 bases line up with TRBD1. V gave up 2 bases and J gave up 10 bases; unmatched junction bases: 12. Germline V gives CDR1 SGHVS, CDR2 FQNEAQ. CDR3 length equals 16 residues. The CDR3 region has the DNA TGTGCCAGCAGCTTATTGCACGGACAGGGTATTGTAAAACTGTTTTTT. It yields the protein CASSLLHGQGIVKLFF. The variable domain in full, completed from reference TRBV7-8 and TRBJ1-4, reads GAGVSQSPRYKVAKRGQDVALRCDPISGHVSLFWYQQALGQGPEFLTYFQNEAQLDKSGLPSDRFFAERPEGSVSTLKIQRTQQEDSAVYLCASSLLHGQGIVKLFFGSGTQLSVL.

This chain uses TRBV15 with TRBJ1-2; TRBD1 aligns across 7 bases. The germline gives CDR1 LNHNV, CDR2 YYDKDF (reference sequence). The CDR3 consists of 14 residues. V was pared by 3 bases and J by 2 bases, with 3 bases of the junction left unmatched. The CDR3 region has the DNA TGTGCCACCAGCAGGGACAGGCAGAACTATGGCTACACCTTC. This sequence encodes CATSRDRQNYGYTF.

The chain recombines TRBV5-4 with TRBJ1-1; D is uncertain. The V gene lost 0 bases and the J gene lost 6 bases, with 9 bases spanning the gap. The CDR3 has 13 amino acids. The V gene's germline CDR1 is SGHNT and CDR2 YYREEE (reference sequence). CDR3 DNA sequence: TGTGCCAGCAGCTTGGGGGGAGGCGCTGAAGCTTTCTTT. Protein sequence: CASSLGGGAEAFF.

This chain uses TRBV4-3 with TRBJ1-2, with D unclear. CDR3 length: 13 amino acids. The germline gives CDR1 LGHNA, CDR2 YSLEER. V was trimmed by 0 bases and J by 8 bases, leaving 10 bases between them. The CDR3, as DNA: TGCGCCAGCAGCCAAGAGGGAGGTTTCGGCTACACCTTC. It is translated as CASSQEGGFGYTF.

The rearrangement links TRBV2 to TRBJ2-5; possible D gene TRBD1, 5 bases. Germline V gene sequence: CDR1 SNHLY, CDR2 FYNNEI. V lost 4 bases to trimming and J lost 2 bases, with 14 bases between them. The CDR3 covers 15 residues. CDR3 loop: CASSGSRDRQETQYF. Here the CDR3 DNA reads TGTGCCAGCAGTGGGAGCAGGGATAGGCAAGAGACCCAGTACTTC.

This CDR3 is CASSLYGQGSNQPQHF. CDR3 sequence (DNA): TGTGCCAGCAGCTTGTACGGACAGGGTAGCAATCAGCCCCAGCATTTT. The chain combines TRBV5-5 with TRBJ1-5; the match to TRBD1 covers 8 bases. The CDR3 is 16 residues long. V was clipped by 1 base and J by 0 bases; unmatched bases: 3. The germline V gene has CDR1 SGHKS and CDR2 YYEKEE (reference sequence).

A word on this clone: Germline and junction disagree at one end, which may indicate a read error. The chain is built from TRBV2 and TRBJ2-6; 8 positions match TRBD2. The germline V gene has CDR1 SNHLY and CDR2 FYNNEI. The CDR3 covers 15 residues. CDR3 sequence reads: CASSARTGGANGLTF. The CDR3, as DNA: TGTGCCAGCAGTGCCCGGACGGGGGGGGCCAACGGCCTGACTTTC.

V is TRBV15 and J is TRBJ1-1; 9 bases match TRBD1. After removal of 1 base from V and 0 bases from J, the junction contained 12 bases not matched to a gene. The CDR3 runs 19 residues. Germline values: CDR1 LNHNV, CDR2 YYDKDF (reference sequence). The CDR3 sequence is CATSRGDRASYFMNTEAFF. The CDR3 coding sequence is TGTGCCACCAGCAGAGGGGACAGGGCGAGTTATTTTATGAACACTGAAGCTTTCTTT.

This clone came up a few times. This sequence joins TRBV27 and TRBJ1-5, with D perhaps TRBD1 (6 bases). CDR3 length: 14 residues. The germline V gene has CDR1 MNHEY and CDR2 SMNVEV (reference sequence). V was cut by 4 bases and J by 4 bases, with 11 bases left in between. CDR3 sequence: CASSSGQGNQPQHF. The DNA of the CDR3 is TGTGCCAGCAGTTCAGGTCAGGGGAATCAGCCCCAGCATTTT.

This clone was counted a few times. The genes are TRBV11-2 and TRBJ1-2, with TRBD1 matching over 7 bases. Germline loops: CDR1 SGHAT, CDR2 FQNNGV. V shed 5 bases, J shed 3 bases, and the junction held 9 bases outside the gene matches. CDR3 length: 15 residues. CDR3 loop: CASSPWDSPYYGYTF. In nucleotides, the CDR3 is TGTGCCAGCAGCCCCTGGGACAGTCCTTACTATGGCTACACCTTC.